Below, 9 T cell receptor beta chains from the same sample are listed, as sequenced in a study of OX40 agonist ivuxolimab in advanced cancers. Profiling relied on immunoSEQ multiplex PCR, and the TCRdb table lists in-frame clones only, not all of them. Among roughly 66,000 clones listed, about 85% were seen once. The sample consisted of CD4+ or CD8+ T cells sorted from blood, taken in a trial of the OX40 agonist ivuxolimab. These receptors were collected from an adult with an advanced solid tumor such as melanoma, head and neck, liver or kidney cancer.

The V call is TRBV10-2, the J call TRBJ2-5; D uncertain. V gave up 5 bases and J gave up 4 bases, with 5 bases separating them. CDR1 and CDR2 from the germline V gene are WSHSY and SAAADI. CDR3 size: 11 residues. The DNA of the CDR3 is TGCGCCAGCAGTCTAAGAGAGACCCAGTACTTC. Translated, it gives CASSLRETQYF.

The rearrangement joins TRBV7-8 to TRBJ2-3; 7 positions match TRBD1. V shed 5 bases, J shed 4 bases, and the junction held 3 bases outside the gene matches. Germline loops: CDR1 SGHVS, CDR2 FQNEAQ. This CDR3 spans 13 amino acids. Written as DNA, the CDR3 is TGTGCCAGCAGCAGGGACAGAGCAGATACGCAGTATTTT. Protein: CASSRDRADTQYF.

This chain links TRBV10-3 with TRBJ2-5, with 7 bases fitting TRBD2. The V gene's germline CDR1 is ENHRY and CDR2 SYGVKD. The CDR3 covers 11 residues. This CDR3 is CAIGLAATQYF. The CDR3 nucleotides read TGTGCAATCGGGCTAGCGGCGACCCAGTACTTC.

J is TRBJ1-5 and V is TRBV19, with D perhaps TRBD1 (6 bases). Trimming left V 5 bases short and J 4 bases short, with 12 bases between. Germline V lookup: CDR1 LNHDA, CDR2 SQIVND (reference sequence). The CDR3 is 14 amino acids. This CDR3 reads CASSVSGANQPQHF. Written as DNA, the CDR3 is TGTGCCAGTAGTGTGTCAGGGGCGAATCAGCCCCAGCATTTT.

This clone was found a few times. V and J are TRBV28 and TRBJ1-5; the match to TRBD1 covers 7 bases. V shed 6 bases and J 7 bases; nucleotides not matched to a gene: 6. Germline CDR1 and CDR2: MDHEN and SYDVKM. The CDR3 consists of 13 residues. CDR3 protein: CASSGTVGQPQHF. The CDR3 DNA reads TGTGCCAGCAGCGGGACAGTGGGGCAGCCCCAGCATTTT.

This rearrangement joins TRBV11-3 to TRBJ2-1; TRBD1 matches at 10 bases. This CDR3 has 17 residues. Germline CDR1 reads SGHNT; CDR2 reads YENEEA. V dropped 4 bases and J dropped 2; count of bases not matched to a gene: 8. The CDR3 loop reads CASSSGTGDMAYNEQFF. The CDR3 region has the DNA TGTGCCAGCAGCTCCGGGACAGGGGATATGGCCTACAATGAGCAGTTCTTC.

This clone has only one observation. The chain recombines TRBV6-5 with TRBJ1-4; TRBD1 might be the D (5 bases). Trimming left V 6 bases short and J 2 bases short, with 10 bases between. The CDR3 totals 14 residues. Germline V CDR1 and CDR2: MNHEY, SVGAGI. The CDR3 loop reads CASSLGGTNEKLFF. As DNA, the CDR3 is TGTGCCAGCAGCCTTGGGGGGACTAATGAAAAACTGTTTTTT.

V is TRBV15 and J is TRBJ2-1; D is ambiguous. Per the germline V gene, CDR1 is LNHNV and CDR2 is YYDKDF (reference sequence). The CDR3 has 16 residues. The V and J ends lost 0 bases and 1 base respectively, with 10 bases between them. CDR3 DNA sequence: TGTGCCACCAGCAGAGATTATGGCAGGTCCTACAATGAGCAGTTCTTC. Protein product: CATSRDYGRSYNEQFF.

The rearrangement links TRBV5-1 to TRBJ1-4; 10 bases are a match to TRBD1. This CDR3 is built from 15 residues. Germline CDR1 and CDR2: SGHRS and YFSETQ. The ends lost 0 bases at V and 10 bases at J; junction bases unmatched: 6. CDR3 in DNA: TGCGCCAGCAGCTTGGAATCGACAGGGGGCGGAAAACTGTTTTTT. It yields the protein CASSLESTGGGKLFF.